This T cell receptor (beta chain) comes out of a study of radiation and T cells in renal cell carcinoma. About this clone: Its antigen is currently unknown. Other nucleotide sequences in the sample specify the same CDR3.

Study findings and constraints: In blood, top tumor clones expanded by 2 weeks, shrinking by 4.

The protocol was immunoSEQ multiplex PCR, while the TCRdb copy is restricted to in-frame clones and leaves out a portion. The data contain about 16,000 clones, about 50% of them singletons. Treatment meaning: 15 Gy SBRT to primary tumor, nephrectomy 4 weeks later. The CDR3 length is 14 residues. Between the trimmed V and J ends, which lost 5 bases and 4 bases, there was a span of 14 bases. Looked up from germline, CDR1 is MNHEY and CDR2 is SMNVEV (reference sequence). The clonotype comes from a woman aged 55-70 years with renal cell carcinoma. The sample consisted of tumor tissue, taken from a patient whose treatment included radiotherapy and nephrectomy. The chain is built from TRBV27 and TRBJ1-2; D is uncertain. CDR3 nucleotides: TGTGCCAGCAGTCGAGATCGAGAGCTCTATGGCTACACCTTC. Translated, it gives CASSRDRELYGYTF.